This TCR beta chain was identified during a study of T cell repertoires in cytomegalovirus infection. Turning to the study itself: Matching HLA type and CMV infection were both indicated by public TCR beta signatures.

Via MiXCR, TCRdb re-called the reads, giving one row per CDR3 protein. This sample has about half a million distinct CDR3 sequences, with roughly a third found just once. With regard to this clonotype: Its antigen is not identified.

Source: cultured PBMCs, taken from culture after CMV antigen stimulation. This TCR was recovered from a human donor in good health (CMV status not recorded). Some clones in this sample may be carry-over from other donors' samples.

The CDR3 coding sequence is TGTGCCAGCAGTTTAAGGTGGCAGCCCCAGCATTTT. Translation: CASSLRWQPQHF. The rearrangement uses TRBV28 and TRBJ1-5; D gene ambiguous. The CDR3 is 12 amino acids. V was shortened by 2 bases and J by 7 bases, with 6 bases between the two germline ends. The V gene's germline CDR1 is MDHEN and CDR2 SYDVKM.